The 25 T cell receptor beta chains in this list originate from one sample, sequenced in a study of blood T cell repertoires in COVID-19. Sequencing used immunoSEQ multiplex PCR; TCRdb keeps in-frame clones, though not all of them. The table has a few hundred thousand clones, about 92% seen once; the top ten hold less than 20%. What was sequenced was PBMCs or T cells enriched from blood (not recorded which). These receptors were collected from a woman in her 30s who had recovered from COVID-19.

The chain uses TRBV28 and TRBJ2-5, with TRBD2 matching over 9 bases. Germline CDR1 is MDHEN and CDR2 is SYDVKM. The CDR3 contains 13 residues. V lost 11 bases to trimming and J lost 4 bases; unmatched junction nucleotides: 8. CDR3 DNA sequence: TGTGCCGGGAGAGCAGCGGGAGGAGAGACCCAGTACTTC. Translated, it gives CAGRAAGGETQYF.

This chain joins TRBV7-2 and TRBJ2-3; 11 bases agree with TRBD2. The junction had 7 bases not matched to a gene; V was cut back by 4 bases and J by 4 bases. The germline V gene encodes CDR1 SGHTA and CDR2 FQGNSA. The CDR3 extends over 16 amino acids. The CDR3 spells CASSSQLAGASDTQYF. The DNA for the CDR3 is TGTGCCAGCAGCTCGCAACTAGCGGGGGCCTCAGATACGCAGTATTTT.

V usage is TRBV6-1 and J usage is TRBJ2-5; the D gene is possibly TRBD2 (5 bases). This CDR3 spans 16 amino acids. V was cut by 4 bases and J by 0 bases, with 15 bases left in between. CDR1 MNHNS and CDR2 SASEGT come from the germline V gene. CDR3 sequence (DNA): TGTGCCAGCAGTGTAGGCGGGTCTGTGAACCAAGAGACCCAGTACTTC. This translates into CASSVGGSVNQETQYF.

This clone appeared a single time. V usage is TRBV28 and J usage is TRBJ1-2; D perhaps matches TRBD1 (5 bases). V was pared by 2 bases and J by 5 bases, with 15 bases between. Germline CDR1 reads MDHEN; CDR2 reads SYDVKM. The CDR3 sequence is 15 residues long. The CDR3 coding sequence is TGTGCCAGCAGTTTAGTCAACTCGGGACTGTATGGCTACACCTTC. Translating gives CASSLVNSGLYGYTF.

DNA for the CDR3: TGTGCCAGCAGTTACTTAATGCTAGCGGGGCCGACGTACGAGCAGTACTTC. Residues: CASSYLMLAGPTYEQYF. The J gene is TRBJ2-7, the V gene TRBV6-2 or TRBV6-3; 9 bases match TRBD2. In germline, CDR1 is MNHEY, CDR2 SVGEGT. Trimming cost V 1 base and J 4 bases; bases outside gene matches: 11. The CDR3 is 17 residues long.

This chain links TRBV5-6 with TRBJ2-2; 8 bases line up with TRBD1. The CDR3 sequence is 16 residues long. CDR1 and CDR2 from the germline V gene are SGHDT and YYEEEE. The ends lost 1 base at V and 5 bases at J; junction bases unmatched: 7. The DNA for the CDR3 is TGTGCCAGCAGCTTGAGGACAGGGATGTTGACCGGGGAGCTGTTTTTT. It translates to CASSLRTGMLTGELFF.

The rearrangement links TRBV13 to TRBJ1-2; D is unclear. V lost 4 bases to trimming and J lost 0 bases, with 12 bases between them. This CDR3 region has 15 residues. Germline values: CDR1 PRHDT, CDR2 FYEKMQ (reference sequence). The CDR3 loop is CASSYTEAANYGYTF. The CDR3 DNA sequence: TGTGCCAGCAGCTACACAGAAGCAGCTAACTATGGCTACACCTTC.

The chain couples TRBV7-6 to TRBJ2-3; possibly TRBD2 for D (6 bases). Germline CDR1 is SGHVS and CDR2 is FNYEAQ. The CDR3 contains 14 residues. V was shortened by 2 bases and J by 10 bases, with 16 bases between the two germline ends. CDR3 region: CASSLNRRARAQYF. CDR3 bases: TGTGCCAGCAGCTTAAATAGGAGGGCGAGAGCGCAGTATTTT.

J is TRBJ1-1 and V is TRBV28; TRBD1 might be the D (5 bases). Germline assignment: CDR1 MDHEN and CDR2 SYDVKM. V shed 4 bases and J shed 4 bases, with 13 bases lying between them. CDR3 length equals 14 residues. The CDR3 here is CASSSAGLSTEAFF. The CDR3 bases are TGTGCCAGCAGTTCCGCAGGGTTGAGCACTGAAGCTTTCTTT.

The chain carries TRBV29-1 and TRBJ2-7; possible D gene TRBD2, 6 bases. The germline V gene encodes CDR1 SQVTM and CDR2 ANQGSEA. V lost 4 bases, J lost 3 bases, and 10 bases lay in between. The CDR3 totals 12 residues. The CDR3 nucleotides are TGCAGCGTTGGACTAGTGGGCTACGAGCAGTACTTC. Amino acid sequence: CSVGLVGYEQYF.

The chain employs TRBV28 and TRBJ2-3; 7 nucleotides match TRBD1. Trimming removed 8 bases from V and 0 bases from J; junction bases left unmatched: 8. CDR1 is MDHEN and CDR2 is SYDVKM in the germline V gene. The CDR3 sequence is 15 residues long. The CDR3 spells CASHSGGVSTDTQYF. The CDR3 coding sequence is TGTGCCAGCCATTCAGGGGGAGTCAGCACAGATACGCAGTATTTT.

This chain uses TRBV5-6 with TRBJ2-7; D possibly corresponds to TRBD2 (6 bases). V was pared by 1 base and J by 3 bases, with 17 bases between. CDR3 length: 16 amino acids. CDR1 and CDR2 from the germline V gene are SGHDT and YYEEEE. The CDR3 reads CASSLRTLAVFYEQYF. CDR3 nucleotide sequence: TGTGCCAGCAGCTTGAGGACTTTAGCGGTCTTCTACGAGCAGTACTTC.

The chain recombines TRBV7-2 with TRBJ2-7; 8 bases align to TRBD2. CDR3 length: 14 amino acids. The ends lost 1 base at V and 6 bases at J; junction bases unmatched: 5. Germline V gene sequence: CDR1 SGHTA, CDR2 FQGNSA. The CDR3 DNA sequence: TGTGCCAGCAGCTTAGAGGCTAGCGGGCGCGAGCAGTACTTC. This gives the protein CASSLEASGREQYF.

V usage is TRBV29-1 and J usage is TRBJ2-7; 9 bases agree with TRBD1. Germline CDR1 and CDR2: SQVTM and ANQGSEA. With 4 bases clipped from V and 3 bases from J, the junction kept 10 bases outside the gene matches. CDR3 size: 15 residues. The CDR3 DNA reads as TGCAGCGTTGTTGGGAGGGACAGGGCCCGCTACGAGCAGTACTTC. Translating it yields CSVVGRDRARYEQYF.

The rearrangement joins TRBV19 to TRBJ1-4; TRBD1 is a possible D gene (5 bases). Per the germline V gene, CDR1 is LNHDA and CDR2 is SQIVND (reference sequence). The length of the CDR3 is 15 residues. V was cut by 7 bases and J by 6 bases, with 18 bases left in between. The CDR3 reads CASTPRQYLDEKLFF. In DNA form, the CDR3 reads TGTGCCAGTACCCCTCGACAGTATCTGGATGAAAAACTGTTTTTT.

The chain employs TRBV7-9 and TRBJ2-7; 8 bases agree with TRBD2. The trim removed 4 bases at V and 3 bases at J, leaving 5 bases unmatched. The germline gives CDR1 SEHNR, CDR2 FQNEAQ (reference sequence). CDR3 length: 14 amino acids. The CDR3 bases are TGTGCCAGCAGCTCCGCCGGGACTAGCTACGAGCAGTACTTC. Translating it yields CASSSAGTSYEQYF.

V is TRBV28 and J is TRBJ1-2; no firm D call. CDR3 length: 14 residues. Per the germline V gene, CDR1 is MDHEN and CDR2 is SYDVKM. V gave up 6 bases and J gave up 0 bases, with 11 bases separating them. The CDR3 region is CASSGEVPNYGYTF. CDR3 DNA sequence: TGTGCCAGCAGCGGAGAGGTCCCTAACTATGGCTACACCTTC.

The CDR3 region is CASKEQGNTGELFF. Written as DNA, the CDR3 is TGCGCCAGCAAGGAACAGGGCAACACCGGGGAGCTGTTTTTT. The chain couples TRBV10-2 to TRBJ2-2, with D perhaps matching TRBD1 (6 bases). The CDR3 is 14 residues long. The germline gives CDR1 WSHSY, CDR2 SAAADI. The V gene lost 7 bases and the J gene lost 2 bases, with 11 bases spanning the gap.

The chain uses TRBV29-1 and TRBJ2-2; 10 positions agree with TRBD1. The CDR3 consists of 13 residues. V gave up 4 bases and J gave up 8 bases; unmatched junction bases: 4. Germline V CDR1 and CDR2: SQVTM, ANQGSEA. In DNA, the CDR3 is TGCAGCGTTGGACAGGGGGCGATTGGGGAGCTGTTTTTT. It encodes CSVGQGAIGELFF.

The V and J genes are TRBV7-2 and TRBJ2-3; D not certain. The CDR3 covers 15 residues. The V and J ends lost 1 base and 1 base respectively, with 9 bases between them. CDR1 is SGHTA, CDR2 FQGNSA, per germline. In DNA, the CDR3 is TGTGCCAGCAGCTTAGTCCCCCTCGGCACAGATACGCAGTATTTT. It translates to CASSLVPLGTDTQYF.

The chain employs TRBV19 and TRBJ1-2, with no clear D. The CDR3 is made up of 15 amino acids. Trimming left V 6 bases short and J 4 bases short, with 18 bases between. Germline CDR1 is LNHDA and CDR2 is SQIVND (reference sequence). The CDR3 protein is CASSVVPGGLYGYTF. In DNA, the CDR3 is TGTGCCAGTAGCGTGGTGCCAGGTGGACTCTATGGCTACACCTTC. Using reference TRBV19 and TRBJ1-2 for the parts outside the CDR3, the full variable domain is DGGITQSPKYLFRKEGQNVTLSCEQNLNHDAMYWYRQDPGQGLRLIYYSQIVNDFQKGDIAEGYSVSREKKESFPLTVTSAQKNPTAFYLCASSVVPGGLYGYTFGSGTRLTVV.

The chain combines TRBV4-3 with TRBJ2-1; 10 positions match TRBD2. This CDR3 region has 16 residues. The germline gives CDR1 LGHNA, CDR2 YSLEER. The V segment lost 4 bases and the J segment 8 bases; nucleotides outside the gene matches: 11. DNA for the CDR3: TGCGCCAGCAGCCCGGAGAGGACTAGCGGTTCCGATGAGCAGTTCTTC. Translating it yields CASSPERTSGSDEQFF.

The V call is TRBV7-9, the J call TRBJ2-1; maybe TRBD2 (6 bases). The CDR3 runs to 17 residues. Germline loops: CDR1 SEHNR, CDR2 FQNEAQ (reference sequence). V was cut by 1 base and J by 5 bases, with 18 bases left in between. CDR3 bases: TGTGCCAGCAGCTTAGTTCGTGCGGGGAAGTCCCACAATGAGCAGTTCTTC. Translation: CASSLVRAGKSHNEQFF.

J is TRBJ2-3 and V is TRBV5-1; tentative D call: TRBD2 (6 bases). The CDR3 has 21 amino acids. V lost 1 base to trimming and J lost 0 bases, with 27 bases between them. Per the germline V gene, CDR1 is SGHRS and CDR2 is YFSETQ. Written as DNA, the CDR3 is TGCGCCAGCAGCTTGCTTTCAGGAGGGATGTTGTTACGTTTGAGCACAGATACGCAGTATTTT. It specifies CASSLLSGGMLLRLSTDTQYF. The full variable domain, in which reference TRBV5-1 and TRBJ2-3 provide the parts outside the CDR3, is KAGVTQTPRYLIKTRGQQVTLSCSPISGHRSVSWYQQTPGQGLQFLFEYFSETQRNKGNFPGRFSGRQFSNSRSEMNVSTLELGDSALYLCASSLLSGGMLLRLSTDTQYFGPGTRLTVL.

This chain links TRBV28 with TRBJ1-5, with 7 bases that match TRBD1. This CDR3 has 13 residues. Germline-derived CDR1 and CDR2 are MDHEN and SYDVKM. V lost 2 bases to trimming and J lost 5 bases; unmatched junction nucleotides: 0. CDR3 coding DNA: TGTGCCAGCAGTTTAAGGGGGCATCAGCCCCAGCATTTT. The encoded protein is CASSLRGHQPQHF.